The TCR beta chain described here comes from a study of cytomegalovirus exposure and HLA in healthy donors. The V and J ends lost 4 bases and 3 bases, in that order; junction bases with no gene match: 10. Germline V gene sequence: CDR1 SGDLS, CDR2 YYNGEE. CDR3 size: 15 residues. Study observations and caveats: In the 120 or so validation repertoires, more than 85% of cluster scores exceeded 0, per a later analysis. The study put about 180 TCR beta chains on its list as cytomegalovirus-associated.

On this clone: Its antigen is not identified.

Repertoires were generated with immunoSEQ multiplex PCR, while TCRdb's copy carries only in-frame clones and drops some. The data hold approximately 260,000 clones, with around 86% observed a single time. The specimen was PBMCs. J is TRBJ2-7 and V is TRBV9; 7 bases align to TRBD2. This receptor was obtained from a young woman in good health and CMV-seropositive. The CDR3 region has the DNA TGTGCCAGCAGCCCGGTGGCGGGGGTGGGCTACGAGCAGTACTTC. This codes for CASSPVAGVGYEQYF.